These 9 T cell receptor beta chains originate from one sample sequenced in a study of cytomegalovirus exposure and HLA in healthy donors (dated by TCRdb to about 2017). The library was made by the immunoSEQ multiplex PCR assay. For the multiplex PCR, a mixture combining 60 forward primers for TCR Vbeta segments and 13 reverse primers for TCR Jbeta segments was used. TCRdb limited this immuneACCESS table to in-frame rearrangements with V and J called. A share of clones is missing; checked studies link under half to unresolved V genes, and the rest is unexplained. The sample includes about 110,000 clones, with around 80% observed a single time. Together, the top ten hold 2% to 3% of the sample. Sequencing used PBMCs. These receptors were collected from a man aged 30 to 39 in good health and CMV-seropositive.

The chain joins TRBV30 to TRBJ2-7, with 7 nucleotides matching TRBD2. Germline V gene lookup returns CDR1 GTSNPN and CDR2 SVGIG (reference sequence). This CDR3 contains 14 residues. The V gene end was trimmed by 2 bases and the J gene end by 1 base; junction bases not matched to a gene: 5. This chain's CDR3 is CAWSFGGGSYEQYF. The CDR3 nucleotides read TGTGCCTGGAGTTTTGGGGGGGGGTCCTACGAGCAGTACTTC.

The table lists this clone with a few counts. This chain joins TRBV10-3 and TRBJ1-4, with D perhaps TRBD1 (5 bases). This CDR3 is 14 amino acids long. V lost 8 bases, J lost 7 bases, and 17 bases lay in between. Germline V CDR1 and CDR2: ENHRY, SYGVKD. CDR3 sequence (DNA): TGTGCCATCCGTAACGGGGGAGGGAGTGAAAAACTGTTTTTT. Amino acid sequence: CAIRNGGGSEKLFF.

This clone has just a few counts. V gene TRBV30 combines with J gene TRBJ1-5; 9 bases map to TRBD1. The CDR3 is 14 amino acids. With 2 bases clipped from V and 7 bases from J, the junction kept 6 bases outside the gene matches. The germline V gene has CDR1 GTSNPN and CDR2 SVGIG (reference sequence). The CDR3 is CAWSLTGGGQPQHF. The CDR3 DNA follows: TGTGCCTGGAGTCTCACAGGGGGCGGGCAGCCCCAGCATTTT. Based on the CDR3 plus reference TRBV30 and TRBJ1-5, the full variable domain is SQTIHQWPATLVQPVGSPLSLECTVEGTSNPNLYWYRQAAGRGLQLLFYSVGIGQISSEVPQNLSASRPQDRQFILSSKKLLLSDSGFYLCAWSLTGGGQPQHFGDGTRLSIL.

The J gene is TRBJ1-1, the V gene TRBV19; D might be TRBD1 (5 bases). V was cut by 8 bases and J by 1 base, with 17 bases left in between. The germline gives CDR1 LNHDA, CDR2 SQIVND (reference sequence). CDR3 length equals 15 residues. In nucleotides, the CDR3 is TGTGCCAGTCGCCCCGGGGGGTCAAGGAACACTGAAGCTTTCTTT. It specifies CASRPGGSRNTEAFF.

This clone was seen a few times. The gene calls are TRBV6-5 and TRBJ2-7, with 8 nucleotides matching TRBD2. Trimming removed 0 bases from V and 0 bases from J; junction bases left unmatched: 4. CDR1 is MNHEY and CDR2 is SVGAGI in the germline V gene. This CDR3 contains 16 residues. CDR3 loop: CASSYSLAGLSYEQYF. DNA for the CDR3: TGTGCCAGCAGTTACTCTTTAGCGGGGCTCTCCTACGAGCAGTACTTC.

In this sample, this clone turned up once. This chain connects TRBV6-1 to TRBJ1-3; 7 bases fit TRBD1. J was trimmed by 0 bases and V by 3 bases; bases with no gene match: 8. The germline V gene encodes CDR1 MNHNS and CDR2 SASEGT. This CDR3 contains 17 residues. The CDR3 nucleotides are TGTGCCAGCAGTGACACAGGGGCGGCTAACTCTGGAAACACCATATATTTT. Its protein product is CASSDTGAANSGNTIYF.

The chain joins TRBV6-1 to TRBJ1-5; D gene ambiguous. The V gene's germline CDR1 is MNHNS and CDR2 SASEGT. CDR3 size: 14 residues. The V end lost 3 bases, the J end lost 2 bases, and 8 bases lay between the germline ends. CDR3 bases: TGTGCCAGCAGTGAGAGGGAAGGCAATCAGCCCCAGCATTTT. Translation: CASSEREGNQPQHF.

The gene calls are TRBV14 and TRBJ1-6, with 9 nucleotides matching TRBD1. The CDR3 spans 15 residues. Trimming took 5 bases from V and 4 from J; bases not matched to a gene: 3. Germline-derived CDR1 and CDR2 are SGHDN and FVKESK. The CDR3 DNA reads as TGTGCCAGCAGCGAGGACAGGGGTTATAATTCACCCCTCCACTTT. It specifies CASSEDRGYNSPLHF.

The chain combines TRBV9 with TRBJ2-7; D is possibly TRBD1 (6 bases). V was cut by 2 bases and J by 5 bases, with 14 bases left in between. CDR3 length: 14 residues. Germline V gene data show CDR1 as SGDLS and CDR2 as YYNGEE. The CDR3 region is CASSVDRFRDEQYF. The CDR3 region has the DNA TGTGCCAGCAGCGTTGACAGGTTCCGGGACGAGCAGTACTTC.